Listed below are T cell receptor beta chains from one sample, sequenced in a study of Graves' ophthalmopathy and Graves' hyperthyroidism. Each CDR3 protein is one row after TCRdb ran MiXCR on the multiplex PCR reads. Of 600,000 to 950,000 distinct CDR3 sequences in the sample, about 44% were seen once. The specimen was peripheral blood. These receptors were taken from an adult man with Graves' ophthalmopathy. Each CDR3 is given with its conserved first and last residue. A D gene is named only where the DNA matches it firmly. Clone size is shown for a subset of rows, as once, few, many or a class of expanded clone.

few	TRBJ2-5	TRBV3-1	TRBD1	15	TGTGCCAGCAGCTTTCGGACAGGGGAAATAGAGACCCAGTACTTC	CASSFRTGEIETQYF
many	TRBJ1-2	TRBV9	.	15	TGTGCCAGCAGCGAATACCTAGAATCGAGCTATGGCTACACCTTC	CASSEYLESSYGYTF
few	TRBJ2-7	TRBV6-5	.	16	TGTGCCAGCAGTTTCACCCAACAGGGTGCCCGCTACGAGCAGTACTTC	CASSFTQQGARYEQYF
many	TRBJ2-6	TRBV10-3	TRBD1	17	TGTGCCATCAGTGAAGGGACAGGGAGGTCTGGGGCCAACGTCCTGACTTTC	CAISEGTGRSGANVLTF
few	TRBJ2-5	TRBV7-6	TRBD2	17	TGTGCCAGCAGCCCAATCACGGGACTAGCGGGGCAAGAGACCCAGTACTTC	CASSPITGLAGQETQYF
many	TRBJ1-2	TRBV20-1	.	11	TGCAGTGCTAAGGTTAACTATGGCTACACCTTC	CSAKVNYGYTF
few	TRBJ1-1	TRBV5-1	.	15	TGCGCCAGCAGCTTGGGAGGGGCCCGCGCCACTGAAGCTTTCTTT	CASSLGGARATEAFF
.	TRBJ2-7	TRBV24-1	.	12	TGTGCCACCAGTGAACAGGGCTACGAGCAGTACTTC	CATSEQGYEQYF
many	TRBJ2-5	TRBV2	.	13	TGTGCCAGCAGTGAACGGAGGGGAGAGACCCAGTACTTC	CASSERRGETQYF
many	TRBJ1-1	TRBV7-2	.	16	TGTGCCAGCAGCTTAGCGCGGTCGGGGAGCGGCAGTGAGGCTTTCTTT	CASSLARSGSGSEAFF
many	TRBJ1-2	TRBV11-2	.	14	TGTGCCAGCAGCTTGTGGAAGTACACGGTGGGCTACACCTTC	CASSLWKYTVGYTF
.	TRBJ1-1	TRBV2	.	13	TGTGCCAGCAGTCGAGGATCAGGCACTGAAGCTTTCTTT	CASSRGSGTEAFF
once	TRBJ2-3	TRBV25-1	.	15	TGTGCCAGCAGTGAGGTCAGGGGTGCAGCCGATACGCAGTATTTT	CASSEVRGAADTQYF
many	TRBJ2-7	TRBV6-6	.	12	TGTGCCAGCAGGGACGACGGCAACGAGCAGTACTTC	CASRDDGNEQYF
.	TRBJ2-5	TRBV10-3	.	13	TGTGCCATCAGTGAGCGGGACACGGAGACCCAGTACTTC	CAISERDTETQYF
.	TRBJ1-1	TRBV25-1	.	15	TGTGCCAGCAGTGGGGCGGGACGGATGAACACTGAAGCTTTCTTT	CASSGAGRMNTEAFF
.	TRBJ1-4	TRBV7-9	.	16	TGTGCCAGCAGCTTAGGATCGCGTGGAAAGGGTGAAAAACTGTTTTTT	CASSLGSRGKGEKLFF
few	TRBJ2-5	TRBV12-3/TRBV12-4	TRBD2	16	TGTGCCAGCAGTTTCCCAGCGGGGGGGGGACAAGAGACCCAGTACTTC	CASSFPAGGGQETQYF
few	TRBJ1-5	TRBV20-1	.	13	TGCAGTGCTGGGACCGATAGCAATCAGCCCCAGCATTTT	CSAGTDSNQPQHF
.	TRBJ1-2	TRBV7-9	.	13	TGTGCCAGCAACCCGCCAGGCATCTATGGCTACACCTTC	CASNPPGIYGYTF
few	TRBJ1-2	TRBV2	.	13	TGTGCCAGCAGTGAAAATTGGGTTGACGGCTACACCTTC	CASSENWVDGYTF
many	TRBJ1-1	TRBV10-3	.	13	TGTGCCATCGGTGGAGACAGAAACACTGAAGCTTTCTTT	CAIGGDRNTEAFF
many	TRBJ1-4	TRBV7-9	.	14	TGTGCCAGCAGCCCCCTTACCGGGGGTGAAAAACTGTTTTTT	CASSPLTGGEKLFF